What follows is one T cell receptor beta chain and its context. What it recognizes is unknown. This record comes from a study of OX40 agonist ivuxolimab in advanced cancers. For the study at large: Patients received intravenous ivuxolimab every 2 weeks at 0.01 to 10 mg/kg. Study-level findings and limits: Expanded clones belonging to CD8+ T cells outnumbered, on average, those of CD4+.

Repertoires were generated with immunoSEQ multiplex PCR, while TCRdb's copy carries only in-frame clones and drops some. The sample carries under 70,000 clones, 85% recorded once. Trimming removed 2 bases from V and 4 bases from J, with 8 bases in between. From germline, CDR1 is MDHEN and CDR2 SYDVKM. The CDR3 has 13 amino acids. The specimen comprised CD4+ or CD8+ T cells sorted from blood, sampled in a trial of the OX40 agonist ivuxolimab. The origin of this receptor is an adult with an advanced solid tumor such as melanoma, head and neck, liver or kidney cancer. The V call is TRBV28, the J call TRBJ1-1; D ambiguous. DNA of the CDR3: TGTGCCAGCAGTTTACGGGCAGCCACTGAAGCTTTCTTT. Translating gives CASSLRAATEAFF.